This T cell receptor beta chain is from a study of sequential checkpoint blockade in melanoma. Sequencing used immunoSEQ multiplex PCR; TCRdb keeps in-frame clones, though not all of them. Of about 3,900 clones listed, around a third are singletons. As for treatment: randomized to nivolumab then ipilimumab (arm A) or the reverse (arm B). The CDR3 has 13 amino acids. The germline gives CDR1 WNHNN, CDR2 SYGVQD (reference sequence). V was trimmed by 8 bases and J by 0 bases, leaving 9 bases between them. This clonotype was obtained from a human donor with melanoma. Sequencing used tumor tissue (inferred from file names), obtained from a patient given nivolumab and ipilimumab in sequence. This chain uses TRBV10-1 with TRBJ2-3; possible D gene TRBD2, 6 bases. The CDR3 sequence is CASGGTSTDTQYF. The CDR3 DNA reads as TGCGCCAGCGGAGGGACTAGCACAGATACGCAGTATTTT.